The 10 T cell receptor beta chains in this list originate from one sample, sequenced in a study of T cells expressing NK-cell markers. TCRdb re-called the 5' RACE reads; every CDR3 protein appears as one record, without DNA. The sample data list 350,000 to 450,000 distinct CDR3 sequences. Sequenced sample: blood T cells: a sorted CD56 or NKG2C T cell subset, CD4+ or CD8+ T cells, or bulk PBMC T cells (not recorded which). The source is a man aged 18-75 years in good health.

The chain links TRBV12-3 or TRBV12-4 to TRBJ2-7; TCRdb names TRBD2, which stays unverified in the absence of DNA. The CDR3 covers 16 residues. The CDR3 spells CASSFHGSRSSYEQYF.

The chain employs TRBV20-1 and TRBJ2-3; TCRdb proposes TRBD2, but this gene call is untestable without DNA. CDR1 is DFQATT and CDR2 is SNEGSKA in the germline V gene (reference sequence). This CDR3 spans 16 amino acids. The CDR3 sequence: CSASPTSGGPRDTQYF.

CDR3 loop: CASSSAADSYEQYF. This chain connects TRBV19 to TRBJ2-7. CDR3 size: 14 residues. Germline CDR1 LNHDA, CDR2 SQIVND (reference sequence).

The J gene is TRBJ2-1, the V gene TRBV2; TCRdb gives TRBD2 as the D gene, but with no DNA this cannot be confirmed. The germline CDR1 and CDR2 sequences are SNHLY and FYNNEI. The CDR3 totals 14 residues. The CDR3 here is CASSGLAGINEQFF. The full variable domain, in which reference TRBV2 and TRBJ2-1 provide the parts outside the CDR3, is EPEVTQTPSHQVTQMGQEVILRCVPISNHLYFYWYRQILGQKVEFLVSFYNNEISEKSEIFDDQFSVERPDGSNFTLKIRSTKLEDSAMYFCASSGLAGINEQFFGPGTRLTVL.

This chain joins TRBV7-9 and TRBJ2-1; as DNA is missing, the TRBD2 call by TCRdb cannot be tested. Per germline, CDR1 SEHNR and CDR2 FQNEAQ (reference sequence). The CDR3 runs to 15 residues. The CDR3 sequence is CASSPLGGAANEQFF.

This sequence joins TRBV7-2 and TRBJ1-3. This CDR3 region has 15 residues. Germline values: CDR1 SGHTA, CDR2 FQGNSA. CDR3 loop: CASSLVFGSGNTIYF.

The V and J genes are TRBV7-9 and TRBJ1-1. The CDR3 length is 17 residues. CDR1 is SEHNR and CDR2 is FQNEAQ in the germline V gene (reference sequence). The CDR3 reads CASSPYGRLAGNTEAFF.

The chain employs TRBV7-3 and TRBJ1-1; the D gene TCRdb calls, TRBD1, cannot be checked with no DNA. The CDR3 has 15 amino acids. Germline loops: CDR1 SGHTA, CDR2 FQGTGA. The CDR3 here is CASSLGGAGDTEAFF.

The chain uses TRBV19 and TRBJ2-2; TCRdb's D gene call, TRBD2, goes unchecked for lack of DNA. This CDR3 region has 16 residues. Germline CDR1 reads LNHDA; CDR2 reads SQIVND (reference sequence). CDR3 loop: CASSSSGAGYTGELFF. Supplemented by reference TRBV19 and TRBJ2-2, the full variable domain reads DGGITQSPKYLFRKEGQNVTLSCEQNLNHDAMYWYRQDPGQGLRLIYYSQIVNDFQKGDIAEGYSVSREKKESFPLTVTSAQKNPTAFYLCASSSSGAGYTGELFFGEGSRLTVL.

V usage is TRBV7-9 and J usage is TRBJ2-3; the D call of TRBD2 rests on TCRdb alone, since no DNA is present to check it. Germline CDR1 reads SEHNR; CDR2 reads FQNEAQ (reference sequence). This CDR3 has 17 amino acids. CDR3 in amino acids: CASSRSGGTSGTDTQYF.